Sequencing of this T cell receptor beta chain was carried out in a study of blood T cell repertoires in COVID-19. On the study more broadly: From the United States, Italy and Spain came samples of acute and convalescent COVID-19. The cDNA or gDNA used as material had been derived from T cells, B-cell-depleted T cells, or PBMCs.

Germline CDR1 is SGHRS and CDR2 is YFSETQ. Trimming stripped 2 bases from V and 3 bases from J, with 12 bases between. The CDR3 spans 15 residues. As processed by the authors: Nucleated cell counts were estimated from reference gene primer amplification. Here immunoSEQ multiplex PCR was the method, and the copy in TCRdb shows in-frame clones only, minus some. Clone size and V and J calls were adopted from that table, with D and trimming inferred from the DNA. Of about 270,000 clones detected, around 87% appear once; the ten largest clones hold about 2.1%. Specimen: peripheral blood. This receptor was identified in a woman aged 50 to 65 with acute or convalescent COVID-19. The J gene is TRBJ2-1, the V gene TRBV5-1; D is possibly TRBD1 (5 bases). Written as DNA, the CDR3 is TGCGCCAGCAGCTTAGGGCAGGGATTCTACAATGAGCAGTTCTTC. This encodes CASSLGQGFYNEQFF.